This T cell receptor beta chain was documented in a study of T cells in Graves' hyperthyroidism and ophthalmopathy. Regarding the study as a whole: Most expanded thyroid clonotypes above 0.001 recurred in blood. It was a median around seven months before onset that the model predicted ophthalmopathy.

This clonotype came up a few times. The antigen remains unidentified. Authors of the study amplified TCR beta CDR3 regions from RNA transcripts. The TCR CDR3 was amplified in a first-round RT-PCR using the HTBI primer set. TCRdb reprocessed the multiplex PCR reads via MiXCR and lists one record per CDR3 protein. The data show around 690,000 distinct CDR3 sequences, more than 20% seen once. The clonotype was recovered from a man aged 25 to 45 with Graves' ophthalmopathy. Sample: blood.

Written as DNA, the CDR3 is TGCGCCAGCAGCTCACAGACAGGGGGCGGGACTGAAGCTTTCTTT. The encoded protein is CASSSQTGGGTEAFF. V usage is TRBV5-1 and J usage is TRBJ1-1; 10 bases match TRBD1. The V and J ends lost 3 bases and 5 bases, in that order; junction bases with no gene match: 7. Germline V CDR1 and CDR2: SGHRS, YFSETQ. The CDR3 contains 15 residues.